These 21 T cell receptor beta chains share one sample of origin, sequenced in a study of T cells after yellow fever vaccination. TCRdb re-called the 5' RACE reads with MiXCR, one entry per CDR3 protein. The table shows around 100,000 distinct CDR3 sequences, with around 5.8% occurring only once. This sample comprised CD8+ T cells sorted from PBMCs, obtained 10 days after the yellow fever booster vaccination. The receptor set was obtained from a man between 18 and 29 years old who received the YFV17D yellow fever vaccine.

The chain combines TRBV7-6 with TRBJ2-3; D unresolved. Trimming took 4 bases from V and 1 from J, leaving 12 bases between them. Germline V CDR1 and CDR2: SGHVS, FNYEAQ. The length of the CDR3 is 15 residues. CDR3 protein: CASSWPLSGTDTQYF. CDR3 in DNA: TGTGCCAGCAGCTGGCCCTTGAGCGGCACAGATACGCAGTATTTT.

At least ten counts were recorded for this clonotype. V usage is TRBV12-3 or TRBV12-4 and J usage is TRBJ1-5; no firm D call. The CDR3 consists of 12 residues. V was shortened by 4 bases and J by 4 bases, with 5 bases between the two germline ends. The DNA for the CDR3 is TGTGCCAGCAGTTCAATGAATCAGCCCCAGCATTTT. It specifies CASSSMNQPQHF.

The genes are TRBV12-3 or TRBV12-4 and TRBJ2-3; D unresolved. The CDR3 extends over 14 amino acids. Deletions cut 3 bases from V and 5 bases from J, with 12 bases between. The CDR3 sequence: CASSFDPMEDTQYF. DNA for the CDR3: TGTGCCAGCAGTTTTGACCCGATGGAAGATACGCAGTATTTT.

The rearrangement links TRBV19 to TRBJ2-7; 7 bases match TRBD1. V shed 6 bases, J shed 0 bases, and the junction held 8 bases outside the gene matches. The CDR3 sequence is 15 residues long. Germline CDR1 and CDR2: LNHDA and SQIVND (reference sequence). CDR3 coding DNA: TGTGCCAGTAGACCCCGGGACAGCAGCTCCTACGAGCAGTACTTC. Translating it yields CASRPRDSSSYEQYF.

The gene calls are TRBV27 and TRBJ2-7; D is unresolved. Trimming cost V 4 bases and J 0 bases, with 7 bases left between them. Per the germline V gene, CDR1 is MNHEY and CDR2 is SMNVEV (reference sequence). The CDR3 length is 13 residues. CDR3 residues: CASSSGSSYEQYF. CDR3 coding DNA: TGTGCCAGCAGTTCCGGCTCCTCCTACGAGCAGTACTTC.

This chain links TRBV2 with TRBJ2-5, with D unresolved. This CDR3 is built from 14 residues. V was pared by 0 bases and J by 5 bases, with 10 bases between. CDR1 SNHLY and CDR2 FYNNEI come from the germline V gene. This CDR3 reads CASSEAISPETQYF. The CDR3 DNA is TGTGCCAGCAGTGAAGCCATCTCGCCGGAGACCCAGTACTTC.

This clonotype was counted between two and nine times. In DNA form, the CDR3 reads TGCGCCAGCAGCCCGCAGGGGGACGAGCAGTACTTC. Translated: CASSPQGDEQYF. The rearrangement joins TRBV5-1 to TRBJ2-7; TRBD1 matches 7 bases. Germline CDR1 is SGHRS and CDR2 is YFSETQ. The CDR3 consists of 12 residues. The J segment lost 5 bases and the V segment lost 4 bases, leaving 3 bases of the junction unmatched. The entire variable domain, with the rest obtained from reference TRBV5-1 and TRBJ2-7, is as follows: KAGVTQTPRYLIKTRGQQVTLSCSPISGHRSVSWYQQTPGQGLQFLFEYFSETQRNKGNFPGRFSGRQFSNSRSEMNVSTLELGDSALYLCASSPQGDEQYFGPGTRLTVT.

This clonotype was seen only a few times. This chain uses TRBV4-3 with TRBJ1-2; no clear D gene. Germline lookup yields CDR1 LGHNA and CDR2 YSLEER. The CDR3 is 16 residues long. Trimming took off 1 base at V and 0 bases at J, with 12 bases between the two ends. The CDR3 loop reads CASSQGLHLANYGYTF. DNA of the CDR3: TGCGCCAGCAGCCAAGGCCTACACCTAGCTAACTATGGCTACACCTTC.

This clonotype was detected a few times. The chain has TRBV18 and TRBJ2-3; D may be TRBD2 (5 bases). The CDR3 totals 16 residues. Germline CDR1 and CDR2: KGHSH and LQKENI. Trimming pared 3 bases from V and 3 bases from J, leaving 16 bases between. The CDR3 bases are TGTGCCAGCTCACCTTACCGGGGTGGTCGTACAGATACGCAGTATTTT. Its protein is CASSPYRGGRTDTQYF.

This clonotype was observed a few times. The CDR3 DNA is TGCAGTGCTACGCAGACAGCACACTACGAGCAGTACGTC. Amino acid sequence: CSATQTAHYEQYV. The chain recombines TRBV20-1 with TRBJ2-7; TRBD1 might be the D (5 bases). The CDR3 extends over 13 amino acids. V was shortened by 4 bases and J by 3 bases, with 13 bases between the two germline ends. The germline CDR1 and CDR2 sequences are DFQATT and SNEGSKA (reference sequence).

This chain links TRBV7-2 with TRBJ2-1; D gene uncertain. Germline CDR1 and CDR2: SGHTA and FQGNSA. V was shortened by 2 bases and J by 0 bases, with 11 bases between the two germline ends. The CDR3 length is 16 residues. CDR3 sequence: CASSLLGTSSYNEQFF. The DNA for the CDR3 is TGTGCCAGCAGCTTATTAGGAACGAGCTCCTACAATGAGCAGTTCTTC.

A few counts support this clonotype. The chain carries TRBV4-3 and TRBJ2-2, with D unresolved. The CDR3 is made up of 15 amino acids. Germline V lookup: CDR1 LGHNA, CDR2 YSLEER. V lost 1 base and J lost 2, with 8 bases in between. DNA for the CDR3: TGCGCCAGCAGCCAAGTTGAGTCCAACACCGGGGAGCTGTTTTTT. Amino acids: CASSQVESNTGELFF.

In this sample, this clonotype turned up a few times. This chain connects TRBV19 to TRBJ2-2, with a tentative D call TRBD1 (5 bases). Germline CDR1 is LNHDA and CDR2 is SQIVND (reference sequence). This CDR3 has 15 residues. Trimming removed 3 bases at V and 0 bases at J, with 8 bases between. The CDR3 protein is CASSIGATNTGELFF. CDR3 DNA: TGTGCCAGTAGTATTGGGGCAACGAACACCGGGGAGCTGTTTTTT.

This clonotype was detected only a few times. The chain uses TRBV7-9 and TRBJ2-3, with 9 bases fitting TRBD1. The trim removed 3 bases at V and 2 bases at J, leaving 6 bases unmatched. From germline, CDR1 is SEHNR and CDR2 FQNEAQ (reference sequence). The CDR3 covers 16 residues. In DNA form, the CDR3 reads TGTGCCAGCAGCTTCCTTGGGACAGGGATCACAGATACGCAGTATTTT. It specifies CASSFLGTGITDTQYF.

This clonotype was detected ten times or more. This rearrangement joins TRBV7-8 to TRBJ2-1, with 7 bases lining up with TRBD2. Germline CDR1 is SGHVS and CDR2 is FQNEAQ. This CDR3 is 22 amino acids long. Trimming cost V 1 base and J 6 bases; bases outside gene matches: 27. The CDR3, as DNA: TGTGCCAGCAGCTTAGTACCGGCGCAGGGAGGGCTGATTCTCCCTCCACCCAATGAGCAGTTCTTC. This sequence encodes CASSLVPAQGGLILPPPNEQFF.

This clonotype occurred many times. Here the CDR3 reads CASSLAGVEVEAFF. CDR3 DNA sequence: TGTGCCAGCAGCTTAGCCGGGGTGGAGGTTGAAGCTTTCTTT. This chain joins TRBV7-9 and TRBJ1-1; no clear D. Trimming left V 0 bases short and J 7 bases short, with 12 bases between. The germline V gene encodes CDR1 SEHNR and CDR2 FQNEAQ (reference sequence). The CDR3 is 14 residues long.

This clonotype was counted ten times or more. The chain joins TRBV7-8 to TRBJ2-7; D may be TRBD1 (5 bases). V lost 6 bases and J lost 1, with 10 bases in between. Germline CDR1 reads SGHVS; CDR2 reads FQNEAQ. The CDR3 has 13 amino acids. In nucleotides, the CDR3 is TGTGCCAGCAGGCCACAGGATTCCTACGAGCAGTACTTC. Its protein product is CASRPQDSYEQYF.

This clonotype was found a few times. The chain carries TRBV20-1 and TRBJ1-1; no clear D gene. The V gene lost 6 bases and the J gene lost 3 bases, with 8 bases spanning the gap. The CDR3 spans 11 residues. Germline V CDR1 and CDR2: DFQATT, SNEGSKA (reference sequence). The CDR3 coding sequence is TGCAGTGCGGAAAGGGACACTGAAGCTTTCTTT. Protein product: CSAERDTEAFF.

This clonotype was seen more than once but under ten times. A junction end diverges from the germline sequence, so it may reflect a read error. The chain combines TRBV27 with TRBJ1-2, with TRBD1 matching over 8 bases. This CDR3 is 12 amino acids long. Germline V gene lookup returns CDR1 MNHEY and CDR2 SMNVEV (reference sequence). CDR3 in amino acids: CASSRPGRGRIF. CDR3 sequence (DNA): TGTGCCAGCAGCCGACCGGGCAGGGGGCGGATCTTC.

Many counts were recorded for this clonotype. The V call is TRBV7-9, the J call TRBJ1-3, with a weak D call TRBD1 (6 bases). This CDR3 is built from 15 residues. Trimming took off 8 bases at V and 0 bases at J, with 14 bases between the two ends. CDR1 and CDR2 from the germline V gene are SEHNR and FQNEAQ (reference sequence). CDR3 nucleotides: TGTGCCAGCCGACGGGGGGCTCTCTCTGGAAACACCATATATTTT. This sequence encodes CASRRGALSGNTIYF.

The V gene is TRBV7-3, the J gene TRBJ2-6, with D possibly being TRBD2 (6 bases). The CDR3 consists of 18 residues. CDR1 and CDR2 from the germline V gene are SGHTA and FQGTGA. V was pared by 5 bases and J by 2 bases, with 19 bases between. Written as DNA, the CDR3 is TGTGCCAGCAGCCGTTACGGCGGGGATGCGGCTGGGGCCAACGTCCTGACTTTC. It is translated as CASSRYGGDAAGANVLTF.